One and the same sample provided the 31 T cell receptor beta chains below, sequenced in a study of blood T cell repertoires in COVID-19 (dated by TCRdb to between 2020 and 2021). The library was built by means of the immunoSEQ multiplex PCR assay. The clones in this table, taken by TCRdb from immuneACCESS, are in-frame only. Not every clone is retained; where verified, under half of the shortfall comes from an unresolved V gene, and the cause of the rest is unknown. The sample table lists more than 200,000 clones, approximately 90% of them with a count of one. 3.5% to 4.5% of the sample is held by the ten biggest clonotypes. Sequencing used PBMCs or T cells enriched from blood (not recorded which). These receptors came from a woman younger than 45 who had recovered from COVID-19.

This clone was recorded once. The chain is built from TRBV9 and TRBJ2-1; 11 bases are a match to TRBD2. V was clipped by 0 bases and J by 7 bases; unmatched bases: 3. Germline CDR1 and CDR2: SGDLS and YYNGEE. The CDR3 has 15 amino acids. CDR3 sequence: CASSVALAGENEQFF. The CDR3 nucleotides read TGTGCCAGCAGCGTAGCACTAGCGGGAGAAAATGAGCAGTTCTTC.

The V and J genes are TRBV19 and TRBJ1-2; D unclear. From germline, CDR1 is LNHDA and CDR2 SQIVND (reference sequence). Between the trimmed V and J ends, which lost 3 bases and 4 bases, there was a span of 9 bases. This CDR3 is built from 13 residues. The CDR3 DNA is TGTGCCAGTAGTATCCCGGGGAGCTATGGCTACACCTTC. This sequence encodes CASSIPGSYGYTF.

This chain's CDR3 is CASSQTGRSTEAFF. Written as DNA, the CDR3 is TGTGCCAGCAGTCAGACAGGGAGAAGCACTGAAGCTTTCTTT. The J gene is TRBJ1-1, the V gene TRBV7-2; TRBD1 aligns across 7 bases. V was pared by 6 bases and J by 4 bases, with 8 bases of the junction left unmatched. The CDR3 sequence is 14 residues long. The V gene's germline CDR1 is SGHTA and CDR2 FQGNSA.

This clone was counted only a few times. The rearrangement links TRBV18 to TRBJ1-3; TRBD1 matches at 7 bases. This CDR3 is 14 amino acids long. The J segment lost 4 bases and the V segment lost 3 bases, leaving 3 bases of the junction unmatched. CDR1 and CDR2 from the germline V gene are KGHSH and LQKENI. CDR3 coding DNA: TGTGCCAGCTCACCCCCGACAGGGGGAAACACCATATATTTT. This gives the protein CASSPPTGGNTIYF.

At least ten counts were recorded for this clone. This CDR3 is also generated by other DNA sequences in the sample. The J gene is TRBJ1-5, the V gene TRBV18, with D possibly being TRBD1 (5 bases). CDR3 length: 13 amino acids. V was shortened by 2 bases and J by 4 bases, with 6 bases between the two germline ends. The germline V gene encodes CDR1 KGHSH and CDR2 LQKENI. The CDR3 nucleotides read TGTGCCAGCTCACCAGACAGAAATCAGCCCCAGCATTTT. Encoded protein: CASSPDRNQPQHF.

V usage is TRBV9 and J usage is TRBJ2-7, with TRBD1 matching over 7 bases. The junction had 4 bases not matched to a gene; V was cut back by 4 bases and J by 0 bases. Looked up from germline, CDR1 is SGDLS and CDR2 is YYNGEE. CDR3 length: 14 residues. The CDR3 nucleotides are TGTGCCAGCAGCCCGGGACAGTACTCCTACGAGCAGTACTTC. Translation: CASSPGQYSYEQYF. The full variable domain, completed using reference TRBV9 and TRBJ2-7, is DSGVTQTPKHLITATGQRVTLRCSPRSGDLSVYWYQQSLDQGLQFLIQYYNGEERAKGNILERFSAQQFPDLHSELNLSSLELGDSALYFCASSPGQYSYEQYFGPGTRLTVT.

This clone was seen only once. This chain links TRBV7-2 with TRBJ2-1, with 7 bases fitting TRBD1. Losses at the gene ends were 5 bases for V and 2 bases for J; bases not matched to a gene: 9. Looked up from germline, CDR1 is SGHTA and CDR2 is FQGNSA. The CDR3 spans 16 residues. For the CDR3, the DNA is TGTGCCAGCAGCCCCGAGACAGGGTTAACCTACAATGAGCAGTTCTTC. This sequence encodes CASSPETGLTYNEQFF.

This rearrangement joins TRBV6-6 to TRBJ1-6; 7 bases line up with TRBD1. The CDR3 sequence is 15 residues long. Losses at the gene ends were 0 bases for V and 4 bases for J; bases not matched to a gene: 0. Germline CDR1 reads MNHNY; CDR2 reads SVGAGI (reference sequence). The CDR3 DNA sequence: TGTGCCAGCAGTTACTCACAGGGGTATAATTCACCCCTCCACTTT. The encoded protein is CASSYSQGYNSPLHF.

The rearrangement links TRBV2 to TRBJ1-2; TRBD1 matches 10 bases. Trimming at V came to 6 bases and at J to 5 bases, leaving 9 bases not matched to a gene. Germline-derived CDR1 and CDR2 are SNHLY and FYNNEI. This CDR3 contains 15 residues. The CDR3 bases are TGTGCCAGCAGCCTCGACAGGGGGCTAGATTATGGCTACACCTTC. Translated: CASSLDRGLDYGYTF.

V is TRBV3-1 (or the pseudogene TRBV3-2) and J is TRBJ1-2, with a possible D match to TRBD1 (6 bases). V dropped 0 bases and J dropped 7 bases, with 15 bases sitting between them. The CDR3 length is 15 residues. CDR1 and CDR2 from the germline V gene are LGHDT and YNNKEL (reference sequence). In DNA, the CDR3 is TGTGCCAGCAGCCAAGACCCTGGGGGCCTTTCTGGCTACACCTTC. Protein: CASSQDPGGLSGYTF.

The chain couples TRBV2 to TRBJ2-1; TRBD2 might be the D (6 bases). Trimming pared 3 bases from V and 6 bases from J, leaving 15 bases between. The CDR3 extends over 15 amino acids. CDR1 SNHLY and CDR2 FYNNEI come from the germline V gene. The CDR3 DNA reads TGTGCCAGCAGTGACTTGGCGGCGGGGTTCAATGAGCAGTTCTTC. This gives the protein CASSDLAAGFNEQFF.

V is TRBV15 and J is TRBJ1-4; D remains ambiguous. Looked up from germline, CDR1 is LNHNV and CDR2 is YYDKDF (reference sequence). The CDR3 has 14 residues. Trimming shortened V by 5 bases and J by 3 bases, and 10 bases separated the two germline ends. CDR3 in amino acids: CATSPRASNEKLFF. The CDR3 DNA is TGTGCCACCAGCCCCCGAGCCTCTAATGAAAAACTGTTTTTT.

The chain recombines TRBV5-1 with TRBJ2-3; a possible D gene is TRBD1 (5 bases). Between the trimmed V and J ends, which lost 6 bases and 0 bases, there was a span of 14 bases. Germline V gene lookup returns CDR1 SGHRS and CDR2 YFSETQ. The CDR3 length is 15 residues. CDR3 DNA sequence: TGCGCCAGCACCACGGACAACCCTAGCACAGATACGCAGTATTTT. Its protein product is CASTTDNPSTDTQYF. Complete variable domain (other parts from reference TRBV5-1 and TRBJ2-3): KAGVTQTPRYLIKTRGQQVTLSCSPISGHRSVSWYQQTPGQGLQFLFEYFSETQRNKGNFPGRFSGRQFSNSRSEMNVSTLELGDSALYLCASTTDNPSTDTQYFGPGTRLTVL.

The gene calls are TRBV2 and TRBJ2-1; 11 bases match TRBD2. Germline CDR1 reads SNHLY; CDR2 reads FYNNEI. This CDR3 has 15 residues. The junction had 8 bases not matched to a gene; V was cut back by 6 bases and J by 7 bases. In nucleotides, the CDR3 is TGTGCCAGCAGGCAACTAGCGGGAGCTGGTAATGAGCAGTTCTTC. Its translation: CASRQLAGAGNEQFF.

The V gene is TRBV19, the J gene TRBJ1-2, with 8 bases that match TRBD1. Germline assignment: CDR1 LNHDA and CDR2 SQIVND (reference sequence). The CDR3 is 15 amino acids. Unmatched junction bases numbered 12, after V lost 6 bases and J lost 6 bases. DNA for the CDR3: TGTGCCAGTAGGTGGCCCGGACAGGGAGAGGATGGCTACACCTTC. It specifies CASRWPGQGEDGYTF.

This clone has just one count. This rearrangement joins TRBV6-2 or TRBV6-3 to TRBJ2-5; D unresolved. CDR1 and CDR2 (germline): MNHEY, SVGEGT. The CDR3 has 13 amino acids. The V end was cut by 2 bases, the J end by 3 bases, with 7 bases between. CDR3 sequence: CASSYTIEETQYF. CDR3 nucleotides: TGTGCCAGCAGTTACACCATAGAAGAGACCCAGTACTTC.

The chain carries TRBV18 and TRBJ2-1, with TRBD1 matching 7 bases. From germline, CDR1 is KGHSH and CDR2 LQKENI. There are 13 residues in the CDR3. Germline trimming cut 4 bases from V and 14 bases from J; bases unmatched to any gene: 11. In nucleotides, the CDR3 is TGTGCCAGCTCACTATCCTCCGGGACAGAAGAGTTCTTC. Translation gives CASSLSSGTEEFF.

This clone was found once. The chain employs TRBV18 and TRBJ1-3, with 8 bases matching TRBD1. Trimming at V came to 5 bases and at J to 0 bases, leaving 6 bases not matched to a gene. The germline V gene encodes CDR1 KGHSH and CDR2 LQKENI. The CDR3 totals 16 residues. CDR3 region: CASSANTGGSGNTIYF. Here the CDR3 DNA reads TGTGCCAGCTCAGCTAATACAGGGGGCTCTGGAAACACCATATATTTT.

The CDR3 DNA is TGTGCCAGCAGTTTAGATAGCTACGAGCAGTACTTC. Its translation is CASSLDSYEQYF. The chain combines TRBV12-3 or TRBV12-4 with TRBJ2-7; D is unclear. The germline V and J ends were trimmed by 1 base and 3 bases, with 4 bases remaining between them. The CDR3 is 12 residues long.

The J gene is TRBJ2-5, the V gene TRBV27; maybe TRBD1 (5 bases). The CDR3 is 14 amino acids. V was shortened by 3 bases and J by 0 bases, with 8 bases between the two germline ends. CDR1 MNHEY and CDR2 SMNVEV come from the germline V gene (reference sequence). The CDR3 reads CASSFAGYQETQYF. The CDR3 DNA reads TGTGCCAGCAGTTTCGCAGGGTACCAAGAGACCCAGTACTTC.

A remark on this clone: This sample also contains other DNA sequences that code for the same CDR3. The chain employs TRBV27 and TRBJ1-1; D remains unclear. CDR1 is MNHEY and CDR2 is SMNVEV in the germline V gene (reference sequence). The CDR3 extends over 14 amino acids. With 0 bases removed from V and 6 bases from J, the gap between germline ends came to 11 bases. The DNA for the CDR3 is TGTGCCAGCAGTTTATCTGGTGCCCGGGCTGAAGCTTTCTTT. Its protein is CASSLSGARAEAFF.

The chain combines TRBV7-9 with TRBJ2-2, with D maybe TRBD1 (5 bases). CDR3 length: 14 residues. Germline CDR1 reads SEHNR; CDR2 reads FQNEAQ (reference sequence). The ends were cut back, 11 bases at V and 0 bases at J, with 13 bases in the middle. This chain's CDR3 is CAGKQGSNTGELFF. DNA of the CDR3: TGTGCCGGGAAGCAGGGATCGAACACCGGGGAGCTGTTTTTT.

The chain recombines TRBV11-2 with TRBJ2-7; D gene unclear. There are 13 residues in the CDR3. Germline CDR1 and CDR2: SGHAT and FQNNGV. V was trimmed by 5 bases and J by 12 bases, leaving 20 bases between them. The CDR3 DNA reads TGTGCCAGCAGCCCGGTGGCCTCGATCGGCGGGTACTTC. Its translation: CASSPVASIGGYF.

The chain joins TRBV7-8 to TRBJ2-5, with 11 bases that match TRBD1. V dropped 4 bases and J dropped 6; count of bases not matched to a gene: 4. Germline V gives CDR1 SGHVS, CDR2 FQNEAQ. This CDR3 has 14 amino acids. CDR3 sequence reads: CASSSGTGGKTQYF. In nucleotides, the CDR3 is TGTGCCAGCAGCTCTGGGACAGGGGGAAAGACCCAGTACTTC.

The chain has TRBV7-9 and TRBJ1-1; unclear D gene. The CDR3 totals 13 residues. Germline V gene sequence: CDR1 SEHNR, CDR2 FQNEAQ (reference sequence). Trimming cost V 4 bases and J 1 base, with 7 bases left between them. CDR3 sequence (DNA): TGTGCCAGCAGCTCGCGGGGGAACACTGAAGCTTTCTTT. Translating it yields CASSSRGNTEAFF.

The V call is TRBV6-5, the J call TRBJ2-5, with 7 bases matching TRBD1. Trimming cost V 5 bases and J 1 base; bases outside gene matches: 4. The germline gives CDR1 MNHEY, CDR2 SVGAGI. The CDR3 totals 14 residues. CDR3 residues: CASSRGQLQETQYF. In nucleotides, the CDR3 is TGTGCCAGCAGTAGGGGACAGCTCCAAGAGACCCAGTACTTC.

V and J are TRBV9 and TRBJ1-3, with 7 bases matching TRBD1. V dropped 3 bases and J dropped 3; count of bases not matched to a gene: 6. This CDR3 contains 15 residues. In germline, CDR1 is SGDLS, CDR2 YYNGEE. The CDR3 DNA sequence: TGTGCCAGCAGCGCTGCAGGGGGAAGTGGAAACACCATATATTTT. This sequence encodes CASSAAGGSGNTIYF.

The CDR3 sequence is CASSVSGGSSYNEQFF. The CDR3 coding sequence is TGTGCCAGCAGCGTAAGTGGCGGGAGCTCCTACAATGAGCAGTTCTTC. The chain recombines TRBV9 with TRBJ2-1; 7 bases align to TRBD2. The CDR3 loop spans 16 amino acids. J was trimmed by 0 bases and V by 1 base; bases with no gene match: 4. CDR1 is SGDLS and CDR2 is YYNGEE in the germline V gene.

CDR3 sequence reads: CASSQGRGPYEQYF. CDR3 coding DNA: TGTGCCAGCAGTCAAGGTAGGGGTCCTTACGAGCAGTACTTC. The chain has TRBV27 and TRBJ2-7, with D perhaps TRBD1 (5 bases). The V end lost 5 bases, the J end lost 4 bases, and 15 bases lay between the germline ends. The V gene's germline CDR1 is MNHEY and CDR2 SMNVEV (reference sequence). This CDR3 has 14 amino acids.

V usage is TRBV19 and J usage is TRBJ2-7; 7 bases align to TRBD1. The CDR3 consists of 12 residues. The ends lost 8 bases at V and 2 bases at J; junction bases unmatched: 3. The germline gives CDR1 LNHDA, CDR2 SQIVND (reference sequence). The CDR3 DNA is TGTGCCAGTCGGGACAGAGCCTACGAGCAGTACTTC. Encoded protein: CASRDRAYEQYF. Full variable domain (rest looked up from reference TRBV19 and TRBJ2-7): DGGITQSPKYLFRKEGQNVTLSCEQNLNHDAMYWYRQDPGQGLRLIYYSQIVNDFQKGDIAEGYSVSREKKESFPLTVTSAQKNPTAFYLCASRDRAYEQYFGPGTRLTVT.

V gene TRBV28 combines with J gene TRBJ1-5; D is unclear. Trimming pared 5 bases from V and 1 base from J, leaving 9 bases between. Looked up from germline, CDR1 is MDHEN and CDR2 is SYDVKM. This CDR3 has 14 amino acids. The CDR3 loop is CASSADLSNQPQHF. The CDR3 bases are TGTGCCAGCAGTGCCGACTTAAGCAATCAGCCCCAGCATTTT.